This T cell receptor beta chain was sequenced for a study of T-cell reconstitution after alpha-beta-depleted transplantation in children. This clonotype was seen only a few times. The germline V gene encodes CDR1 KGHSY and CDR2 FQNENV. The ends were cut back, 3 bases at V and 0 bases at J, with 14 bases in the middle. This CDR3 has 16 residues. Unique molecular identifiers were incorporated during preparation of the TCRbeta library. TCRdb called the PCR reads again in MiXCR, with one record for every CDR3 protein. Among roughly 500,000 distinct CDR3 sequences, around a third were seen once, and the ten largest hold 2% to 2.5%.

This TCR was recovered from a human donor who donated a stem cell graft to a child with aplastic anemia. The V call is TRBV16, the J call TRBJ1-2; the D gene is possibly TRBD1 (5 bases). The sample consisted of PBMCs from the stem cell graft donor, taken from the stem cell graft. The CDR3 DNA is TGTGCCAGCAGCCATACGGGACTACCCCCTAACTATGGCTACACCTTC. Its translation is CASSHTGLPPNYGYTF.